The 24 T cell receptor beta chains given below trace back to one sample, sequenced in a study of radiation and T cells in renal cell carcinoma. As to time point: blood 2 weeks post-SBRT. Treatment denoted: 15 Gy SBRT to primary tumor, nephrectomy 4 weeks later. The data were produced by immunoSEQ multiplex PCR, yet TCRdb's version contains in-frame clones alone and is incomplete. The sample shows some 150,000 clones, over 80% of them seen only once. The sequenced sample was blood, obtained from a patient whose treatment included radiotherapy and nephrectomy. The receptors stem from a woman aged 50 to 60 with renal cell carcinoma.

V gene TRBV7-9 combines with J gene TRBJ1-5, with a weak D call TRBD1 (6 bases). CDR1 and CDR2 (germline): SEHNR, FQNEAQ (reference sequence). This CDR3 has 16 amino acids. V lost 4 bases to trimming and J lost 3 bases, with 16 bases between them. This CDR3 reads CASSSGFQGSNQPQHF. CDR3 sequence (DNA): TGTGCCAGCAGCTCGGGATTTCAGGGGTCCAATCAGCCCCAGCATTTT.

The chain links TRBV29-1 to TRBJ1-4; D unclear. V dropped 7 bases and J dropped 3 bases, with 12 bases sitting between them. This CDR3 region has 13 residues. Germline V lookup: CDR1 SQVTM, CDR2 ANQGSEA. CDR3 sequence (DNA): TGCAGCGCGTATACAGAAGCTAATGAAAAACTGTTTTTT. It encodes CSAYTEANEKLFF. Full variable domain (remainder filled in from reference TRBV29-1 and TRBJ1-4): SAVISQKPSRDICQRGTSLTIQCQVDSQVTMMFWYRQQPGQSLTLIATANQGSEATYESGFVIDKFPISRPNLTFSTLTVSNMSPEDSSIYLCSAYTEANEKLFFGSGTQLSVL.

The chain recombines TRBV4-2 with TRBJ2-6; D is perhaps TRBD1 (6 bases). V was clipped by 1 base and J by 3 bases, with 10 bases between them. The V gene's germline CDR1 is LGHNA and CDR2 YNFKEQ. The CDR3 spans 16 residues. The CDR3 sequence: CASSQVGGLGANVLTF. CDR3 nucleotides: TGTGCCAGCAGCCAAGTTGGGGGCCTTGGGGCCAACGTCCTGACTTTC.

This chain connects TRBV4-1 to TRBJ2-2, with 9 bases that match TRBD2. Per germline, CDR1 MGHRA and CDR2 YSYEKL. This CDR3 comprises 17 residues. The junction had 10 bases not matched to a gene; V was cut back by 4 bases and J by 4 bases. The CDR3 region has the DNA TGCGCCAGCAGCCCGCGGGCTAGCGGGGAATTCACCGGGGAGCTGTTTTTT. It is translated as CASSPRASGEFTGELFF.

The rearrangement links TRBV12-5 to TRBJ1-3, with D unresolved. The germline CDR1 and CDR2 sequences are LGHNT and FRNRAP. Trimming pared 6 bases from V and 2 bases from J, leaving 14 bases between. The CDR3 has 15 residues. The CDR3 is CASGSGAGPGNTIYF. The CDR3 DNA reads TGTGCTAGTGGCTCGGGAGCAGGTCCTGGAAACACCATATATTTT.

This chain uses TRBV18 with TRBJ1-1, with unresolved D. Trimming took off 2 bases at V and 1 base at J, with 11 bases between the two ends. The CDR3 runs to 15 residues. Germline loops: CDR1 KGHSH, CDR2 LQKENI. The CDR3 loop is CASSPVNSPNTEAFF. In nucleotides, the CDR3 is TGTGCCAGCTCACCAGTTAACAGTCCGAACACTGAAGCTTTCTTT.

J is TRBJ2-5 and V is TRBV6-1; the match to TRBD1 covers 7 bases. The J segment lost 3 bases and the V segment lost 8 bases, leaving 6 bases of the junction unmatched. CDR1 and CDR2 from the germline V gene are MNHNS and SASEGT. The CDR3 extends over 13 amino acids. In nucleotides, the CDR3 is TGTGCCAGCGTCAGGGGGAGCGAAGAGACCCAGTACTTC. Protein: CASVRGSEETQYF.

Regarding this clone: Other DNA sequences within the sample encode an identical CDR3. The chain joins TRBV5-1 to TRBJ2-5; the D gene is possibly TRBD2 (6 bases). Trimming left V 0 bases short and J 2 bases short, with 8 bases between. Germline CDR1 is SGHRS and CDR2 is YFSETQ. This CDR3 is built from 14 residues. CDR3 bases: TGCGCCAGCAGCTTGGGGACTACACAAGAGACCCAGTACTTC. It encodes CASSLGTTQETQYF.

This clone was observed a handful of times. The chain recombines TRBV7-9 with TRBJ2-1, with D perhaps matching TRBD1 or TRBD2 (5 bases each). The CDR3 consists of 15 residues. The V and J ends lost 6 bases and 6 bases respectively, with 18 bases between them. CDR1 and CDR2 from the germline V gene are SEHNR and FQNEAQ (reference sequence). Written as DNA, the CDR3 is TGTGCCAGCAGACCTGGGACCCACCGGGGCAATGAGCAGTTCTTC. Translated: CASRPGTHRGNEQFF.

This clone was detected only a few times. The chain joins TRBV29-1 to TRBJ1-1, with 7 bases aligning to TRBD1. The CDR3 extends over 12 amino acids. With V trimmed by 5 bases and J by 5 bases, 5 bases remained unmatched. Germline CDR1 SQVTM, CDR2 ANQGSEA. DNA for the CDR3: TGCAGCGTTAGCCAGGGGGATACTGAAGCTTTCTTT. This codes for CSVSQGDTEAFF.

The V and J genes are TRBV6-4 and TRBJ2-3, with 8 bases fitting TRBD1. The junction had 3 bases not matched to a gene; V was cut back by 3 bases and J by 10 bases. This CDR3 spans 12 amino acids. Germline lookup yields CDR1 MRHNA and CDR2 SNTAGT. The CDR3: CASSETGGAQYF. DNA of the CDR3: TGTGCCAGCAGTGAAACAGGGGGAGCGCAGTATTTT.

The V gene is TRBV2, the J gene TRBJ1-2, with TRBD1 identical over 7 bases. This CDR3 has 13 amino acids. J gave up 6 bases and V 6 bases, and 7 bases lay outside the gene matches. CDR1 is SNHLY, CDR2 FYNNEI, per germline. The CDR3 sequence: CASSASDRDGYTF. The CDR3 nucleotides are TGTGCCAGCAGCGCCTCTGACAGGGATGGCTACACCTTC.

This sequence joins TRBV7-9 and TRBJ2-5; perhaps TRBD2 as D (6 bases). The CDR3 totals 15 residues. Trimming took off 1 base at V and 0 bases at J, with 9 bases between the two ends. Germline V gene lookup returns CDR1 SEHNR and CDR2 FQNEAQ (reference sequence). The CDR3 sequence: CASSLDGGDQETQYF. CDR3 DNA sequence: TGTGCCAGCAGCTTAGATGGCGGGGACCAAGAGACCCAGTACTTC.

This chain uses TRBV18 with TRBJ2-2; no reliable D call. The V end lost 4 bases, the J end lost 5 bases, and 11 bases lay between the germline ends. Germline loops: CDR1 KGHSH, CDR2 LQKENI. The CDR3 covers 14 residues. DNA for the CDR3: TGTGCCAGCTCACGATACCTGGGGACCGGGGAGCTGTTTTTT. Residues: CASSRYLGTGELFF.

This clone was recorded a few times. The chain has TRBV4-1 and TRBJ1-6, with 7 bases matching TRBD1. The CDR3 sequence is 14 residues long. With 5 bases clipped from V and 6 bases from J, the junction kept 4 bases outside the gene matches. Germline lookup yields CDR1 MGHRA and CDR2 YSYEKL. Here the CDR3 DNA reads TGCGCCAGCAGCTTAGGACAGGTTAATTCACCCCTCCACTTT. Its translation is CASSLGQVNSPLHF.

This chain connects TRBV5-4 to TRBJ2-5; TRBD1 matches at 7 bases. CDR1 and CDR2 from the germline V gene are SGHNT and YYREEE (reference sequence). The CDR3 is 13 residues long. V gave up 2 bases and J gave up 5 bases; unmatched junction bases: 3. The CDR3 is CASSFTGVETQYF. The DNA of the CDR3 is TGTGCCAGCAGCTTCACAGGGGTGGAGACCCAGTACTTC.

In its sample, this clone was seen a few times. V and J are TRBV10-2 and TRBJ1-6; the D is unclear. The CDR3 runs 13 residues. Germline values: CDR1 WSHSY, CDR2 SAAADI. V lost 6 bases to trimming and J lost 10 bases, with 13 bases between them. The CDR3 bases are TGCGCCAGCAGGCCACTTGGGGAATCACCCCTCCACTTT. It specifies CASRPLGESPLHF.

This clone has just one count. The rearrangement joins TRBV4-1 to TRBJ2-5, with TRBD2 matching over 10 bases. With 1 base clipped from V and 1 base from J, the junction kept 6 bases outside the gene matches. Germline assignment: CDR1 MGHRA and CDR2 YSYEKL. There are 17 residues in the CDR3. The chain's CDR3 is CASSQVGLAGAQETQYF. The CDR3, as DNA: TGCGCCAGCAGCCAAGTAGGGCTAGCGGGGGCCCAAGAGACCCAGTACTTC.

This chain connects TRBV5-6 to TRBJ1-2; 8 positions match TRBD1. Trimming at V came to 4 bases and at J to 7 bases, leaving 6 bases not matched to a gene. Germline V lookup: CDR1 SGHDT, CDR2 YYEEEE. This CDR3 is 13 amino acids long. CDR3 DNA: TGTGCCAGCAGCGGACAGGGTTTTGGTGGCTACACCTTC. The encoded protein is CASSGQGFGGYTF.

The CDR3 DNA reads as TGTGCCAGCAGCCCGTTGGACAGGGGCCACAATCAGCCCCAGCATTTT. It translates to CASSPLDRGHNQPQHF. The chain has TRBV7-2 and TRBJ1-5; 9 bases are a match to TRBD1. The CDR3 covers 16 residues. Germline CDR1 reads SGHTA; CDR2 reads FQGNSA. With V trimmed by 5 bases and J by 3 bases, 8 bases remained unmatched.

V and J are TRBV13 and TRBJ1-1; 8 bases align to TRBD1. Germline V gene data show CDR1 as PRHDT and CDR2 as FYEKMQ (reference sequence). The CDR3 consists of 20 residues. The V and J ends lost 5 bases and 7 bases, in that order; junction bases with no gene match: 27. The CDR3: CASSLDRGGSRLGDNGEAFF. The CDR3 coding sequence is TGTGCCAGCAGCCTCGACAGGGGAGGGAGCCGGCTAGGGGATAACGGTGAAGCTTTCTTT. Complete variable domain (other parts from reference TRBV13 and TRBJ1-1): AAGVIQSPRHLIKEKRETATLKCYPIPRHDTVYWYQQGPGQDPQFLISFYEKMQSDKGSIPDRFSAQQFSDYHSELNMSSLELGDSALYFCASSLDRGGSRLGDNGEAFFGQGTRLTVV.

The rearrangement uses TRBV19 and TRBJ1-2, with D tentatively TRBD1 (6 bases). From germline, CDR1 is LNHDA and CDR2 SQIVND (reference sequence). The CDR3 has 15 amino acids. The V end lost 1 base, the J end lost 0 bases, and 9 bases lay between the germline ends. CDR3 sequence: CASSIGRTANYGYTF. CDR3 coding DNA: TGTGCCAGTAGTATAGGGAGGACAGCTAACTATGGCTACACCTTC.

Only a few counts were recorded for this clone. The chain has TRBV30 and TRBJ1-5; 7 bases align to TRBD1. The CDR3 extends over 16 amino acids. The germline V gene has CDR1 GTSNPN and CDR2 SVGIG (reference sequence). V lost 3 bases and J lost 2; bases outside the gene matches: 10. As DNA, the CDR3 is TGTGCCTGGAGCGGTCCCGGGACAGCCGGCAATCAGCCCCAGCATTTT. This sequence encodes CAWSGPGTAGNQPQHF.

This clone was recorded only once. One end of the junction does not line up with germline, which may come from a read error. The identical CDR3 is also encoded by other nucleotide sequences in the sample. V is TRBV14 and J is TRBJ1-2, with TRBD1 as a possible D gene (6 bases). CDR1 is SGHDN, CDR2 FVKESK, per germline. The CDR3 has 18 amino acids. For the CDR3, the DNA is TGTGCCAGTAGCCCGACAACCCGTAGGCAGGGGACTAACTATGGCTACACCTTC. This gives the protein CASSPTTRRQGTNYGYTF.